One sample yielded the 27 T cell receptor beta chains listed below, sequenced in a study of OX40 agonist ivuxolimab in advanced cancers. Preparation of the library involved the immunoSEQ multiplex PCR assay. TCRdb stores this immuneACCESS table with in-frame sequences only. Part of the clones is absent; in the studies checked, under half of the shortfall reflects unresolved V genes, and no reason is known for the rest. The sample table records 130,000 or so clones; around 93% of these occur just once. Around 0.15% of the sample lies in the top ten. The source material was CD4+ or CD8+ T cells sorted from blood, sampled in a trial of the OX40 agonist ivuxolimab. The origin of the receptors is an adult with an advanced solid tumor such as melanoma, head and neck, liver or kidney cancer.

The CDR3 sequence: CASSYSTGGGNTIYF. In DNA, the CDR3 is TGTGCCAGCAGTTACTCAACAGGCGGAGGAAACACCATATATTTT. The chain combines TRBV6-5 with TRBJ1-3, with D possibly being TRBD1 (5 bases). Germline V CDR1 and CDR2: MNHEY, SVGAGI. V was shortened by 0 bases and J by 4 bases, with 10 bases between the two germline ends. The CDR3 contains 15 residues.

This rearrangement joins TRBV5-8 to TRBJ1-1, with D perhaps TRBD1 (6 bases). V lost 6 bases to trimming and J lost 0 bases, with 12 bases between them. CDR1 is SGHTS, CDR2 YDEGEE, per germline. The CDR3 runs to 14 residues. CDR3 DNA sequence: TGTGCCAGCACCCCGGGACACTTGAACACTGAAGCTTTCTTT. Protein product: CASTPGHLNTEAFF.

J is TRBJ1-5 and V is TRBV19; D unresolved. V gave up 8 bases and J gave up 1 base, with 15 bases separating them. Germline V gives CDR1 LNHDA, CDR2 SQIVND (reference sequence). CDR3 length equals 15 residues. CDR3 sequence reads: CASSTARVSNQPQHF. CDR3 sequence (DNA): TGTGCCAGTTCTACCGCGAGGGTAAGCAATCAGCCCCAGCATTTT.

The chain is built from TRBV27 and TRBJ2-7; the D is unclear. The V end lost 4 bases, the J end lost 0 bases, and 4 bases lay between the germline ends. The CDR3 is 12 amino acids. Germline V gene lookup returns CDR1 MNHEY and CDR2 SMNVEV (reference sequence). This chain's CDR3 is CASSSRSYEQYF. DNA of the CDR3: TGTGCCAGCAGTTCGCGCTCCTACGAGCAGTACTTC.

The V and J genes are TRBV7-9 and TRBJ2-5, with D hard to call. The ends were cut back, 2 bases at V and 4 bases at J, with 11 bases in the middle. Germline CDR1 is SEHNR and CDR2 is FQNEAQ (reference sequence). The CDR3 totals 14 residues. The CDR3 sequence is CASSLRRMAETQYF. CDR3 sequence (DNA): TGTGCCAGCAGCTTACGTAGGATGGCAGAGACCCAGTACTTC. Combining the CDR3 with reference TRBV7-9 and TRBJ2-5 gives the whole variable domain DTGVSQNPRHKITKRGQNVTFRCDPISEHNRLYWYRQTLGQGPEFLTYFQNEAQLEKSRLLSDRFSAERPKGSFSTLEIQRTEQGDSAMYLCASSLRRMAETQYFGPGTRLLVL.

The J gene is TRBJ1-5, the V gene TRBV5-6; the match to TRBD1 covers 8 bases. Trimming cost V 3 bases and J 4 bases; bases outside gene matches: 6. Germline V gene sequence: CDR1 SGHDT, CDR2 YYEEEE. The CDR3 spans 15 residues. CDR3 nucleotide sequence: TGTGCCAGCAGCTACACAGGGGGGGTAAATCAGCCCCAGCATTTT. As protein: CASSYTGGVNQPQHF. The variable domain in full, completed from reference TRBV5-6 and TRBJ1-5, reads DAGVTQSPTHLIKTRGQQVTLRCSPKSGHDTVSWYQQALGQGPQFIFQYYEEEERQRGNFPDRFSGHQFPNYSSELNVNALLLGDSALYLCASSYTGGVNQPQHFGDGTRLSIL.

This clone was seen only once. The DNA for the CDR3 is TGTGCCAGCAGAAAAGGTACTAGTGAGCAGTTCTTC. This encodes CASRKGTSEQFF. The J gene is TRBJ2-1, the V gene TRBV2; weak D call: TRBD2 (5 bases). Germline loops: CDR1 SNHLY, CDR2 FYNNEI. V shed 6 bases and J shed 9 bases, with 12 bases lying between them. This CDR3 has 12 residues. The variable domain in full, completed from reference TRBV2 and TRBJ2-1, reads EPEVTQTPSHQVTQMGQEVILRCVPISNHLYFYWYRQILGQKVEFLVSFYNNEISEKSEIFDDQFSVERPDGSNFTLKIRSTKLEDSAMYFCASRKGTSEQFFGPGTRLTVL.

This clone showed up just once. This chain joins TRBV28 and TRBJ2-7; D is undetermined. The CDR3 has 11 amino acids. V lost 5 bases and J lost 7, with 9 bases in between. Per germline, CDR1 MDHEN and CDR2 SYDVKM. The CDR3 protein is CASSLVGEQYF. In DNA, the CDR3 is TGTGCCAGCAGTCTGGTTGGAGAGCAGTACTTC.

J is TRBJ2-7 and V is TRBV5-4; D call uncertain. V was clipped by 1 base and J by 5 bases, with 16 bases between them. CDR3 length equals 15 residues. Germline values: CDR1 SGHNT, CDR2 YYREEE (reference sequence). In DNA form, the CDR3 reads TGTGCCAGCAGCTTGCCCCGACGGGCAATGAACGAGCAGTACTTC. Translated: CASSLPRRAMNEQYF.

The chain uses TRBV18 and TRBJ2-7; 10 nucleotides align to TRBD1. J was trimmed by 6 bases and V by 2 bases; bases with no gene match: 4. Germline V gene lookup returns CDR1 KGHSH and CDR2 LQKENI. The CDR3 has 14 amino acids. As DNA, the CDR3 is TGTGCCAGCTCACCAGGGACAGGGGTCGGCGAGCAGTACTTC. Encoded protein: CASSPGTGVGEQYF.

J is TRBJ1-5 and V is TRBV5-1, with D tentatively TRBD1 (6 bases). This CDR3 is 15 amino acids long. From germline, CDR1 is SGHRS and CDR2 YFSETQ. Deletions cut 4 bases from V and 1 base from J, with 12 bases between. CDR3 residues: CASSPDSKSNQPQHF. The DNA for the CDR3 is TGCGCCAGCAGCCCGGACAGTAAGAGCAATCAGCCCCAGCATTTT.

This chain uses TRBV2 with TRBJ2-2; 7 nucleotides match TRBD1. Germline V lookup: CDR1 SNHLY, CDR2 FYNNEI. The CDR3 loop spans 14 amino acids. V lost 8 bases and J lost 5; bases outside the gene matches: 8. The CDR3 DNA is TGTGCCAGCCTCATTTCCAGGGGGACCGGGGAGCTGTTTTTT. This encodes CASLISRGTGELFF.

A single count supports this clone. The chain carries TRBV27 and TRBJ2-7; no definite D call. Germline CDR1 and CDR2: MNHEY and SMNVEV (reference sequence). The length of the CDR3 is 11 residues. Deletions cut 6 bases from V and 6 bases from J, with 9 bases between. The CDR3 bases are TGTGCCAGCAGAGGCGGCGGCGAGCAGTACTTC. This codes for CASRGGGEQYF.

V and J are TRBV19 and TRBJ2-1, with a tentative D call TRBD1 (7 bases). The CDR3 length is 13 residues. Deletions cut 8 bases from V and 9 bases from J, with 17 bases between. Germline lookup yields CDR1 LNHDA and CDR2 SQIVND (reference sequence). DNA of the CDR3: TGTGCCAGTCATCGGCAGGGGGGCGGTGAGCAGTTCTTC. It specifies CASHRQGGGEQFF. The whole variable domain, remainder taken from reference TRBV19 and TRBJ2-1, is DGGITQSPKYLFRKEGQNVTLSCEQNLNHDAMYWYRQDPGQGLRLIYYSQIVNDFQKGDIAEGYSVSREKKESFPLTVTSAQKNPTAFYLCASHRQGGGEQFFGPGTRLTVL.

The rearrangement uses TRBV5-1 and TRBJ2-3; no firm D call. This CDR3 comprises 16 residues. CDR1 and CDR2 (germline): SGHRS, YFSETQ. The V end was cut by 0 bases, the J end by 0 bases, with 11 bases between. Here the CDR3 reads CASSLEMVPSTDTQYF. For the CDR3, the DNA is TGCGCCAGCAGCTTGGAGATGGTTCCAAGCACAGATACGCAGTATTTT. Full variable domain (rest looked up from reference TRBV5-1 and TRBJ2-3): KAGVTQTPRYLIKTRGQQVTLSCSPISGHRSVSWYQQTPGQGLQFLFEYFSETQRNKGNFPGRFSGRQFSNSRSEMNVSTLELGDSALYLCASSLEMVPSTDTQYFGPGTRLTVL.

The chain recombines TRBV5-1 with TRBJ2-3, with unresolved D. Trimming stripped 0 bases from V and 0 bases from J, with 11 bases between. Per germline, CDR1 SGHRS and CDR2 YFSETQ. The CDR3 spans 16 residues. CDR3 in DNA: TGCGCCAGCAGCTTGGGCAATAGAGTCAGCACAGATACGCAGTATTTT. Protein sequence: CASSLGNRVSTDTQYF.

The chain combines TRBV11-2 with TRBJ2-1; the D gene is possibly TRBD2 (5 bases). The V gene lost 1 base and the J gene lost 13 bases, with 11 bases spanning the gap. The germline gives CDR1 SGHAT, CDR2 FQNNGV. This CDR3 has 12 residues. CDR3 DNA: TGTGCCAGCAGCTTAGCCTCCGGGGTTCAGTTCTTC. This translates into CASSLASGVQFF. Using reference TRBV11-2 and TRBJ2-1 for the parts outside the CDR3, the full variable domain is EAGVAQSPRYKIIEKRQSVAFWCNPISGHATLYWYQQILGQGPKLLIQFQNNGVVDDSQLPKDRFSAERLKGVDSTLKIQPAKLEDSAVYLCASSLASGVQFFGPGTRLTVL.

This chain uses TRBV6-5 with TRBJ1-3, with D unresolved. This CDR3 contains 10 residues. Per the germline V gene, CDR1 is MNHEY and CDR2 is SVGAGI. V shed 8 bases and J shed 9 bases, with 8 bases lying between them. CDR3 nucleotide sequence: TGTGCCAGCCGAGCTTCCACCATATATTTT. Its translation is CASRASTIYF.

In this sample, this clone turned up a few times. V and J are TRBV7-8 and TRBJ2-7; D assignment may be TRBD1 or TRBD2 (6 bases each). Trimming pared 6 bases from V and 2 bases from J, leaving 11 bases between. Germline V CDR1 and CDR2: SGHVS, FQNEAQ. CDR3 length equals 13 residues. The chain's CDR3 is CASRGGQPYEQYF. DNA for the CDR3: TGTGCCAGCAGGGGAGGACAGCCCTACGAGCAGTACTTC.

The CDR3 loop is CASSYKGTSGGIYNEQFF. CDR3 nucleotides: TGTGCCAGCAGCTACAAAGGGACTAGCGGGGGGATTTACAATGAGCAGTTCTTC. The chain couples TRBV7-3 to TRBJ2-1; 15 positions match TRBD2. This CDR3 is 18 amino acids long. J lost 4 bases, V lost 4 bases, and 8 bases had no gene match. In germline, CDR1 is SGHTA, CDR2 FQGTGA.

The rearrangement links TRBV6-5 to TRBJ1-2, with 7 bases identical to TRBD1. Losses at the gene ends were 5 bases for V and 0 bases for J; bases not matched to a gene: 6. This CDR3 spans 15 amino acids. Germline V gene lookup returns CDR1 MNHEY and CDR2 SVGAGI. This CDR3 reads CASSRSGTANYGYTF. The CDR3 nucleotides are TGTGCCAGCAGTCGATCGGGGACAGCTAACTATGGCTACACCTTC.

The chain employs TRBV6-6 and TRBJ2-2; TRBD2 might be the D (6 bases). V dropped 8 bases and J dropped 5 bases, with 9 bases sitting between them. CDR3 length: 12 residues. CDR1 is MNHNY and CDR2 is SVGAGI in the germline V gene (reference sequence). The CDR3 reads CASRETTGELFF. The CDR3 bases are TGTGCCAGCCGGGAGACTACCGGGGAGCTGTTTTTT.

The V call is TRBV2, the J call TRBJ2-7; 8 bases map to TRBD1. J lost 2 bases, V lost 6 bases, and 6 bases had no gene match. This CDR3 is built from 14 residues. Per germline, CDR1 SNHLY and CDR2 FYNNEI. This chain's CDR3 is CASREDRATYEQYF. The CDR3 bases are TGTGCCAGCAGAGAGGACAGGGCCACCTACGAGCAGTACTTC. The entire variable domain, with the rest obtained from reference TRBV2 and TRBJ2-7, is as follows: EPEVTQTPSHQVTQMGQEVILRCVPISNHLYFYWYRQILGQKVEFLVSFYNNEISEKSEIFDDQFSVERPDGSNFTLKIRSTKLEDSAMYFCASREDRATYEQYFGPGTRLTVT.

The table lists this clone with a count of one. The chain recombines TRBV6-1 with TRBJ1-6; D call uncertain. The germline CDR1 and CDR2 sequences are MNHNS and SASEGT. Trimming cost V 4 bases and J 14 bases, with 6 bases left between them. The CDR3 extends over 10 amino acids. CDR3 loop: CASSGPALHF. The CDR3 DNA reads as TGTGCCAGCAGTGGCCCCGCCCTCCACTTT.

This rearrangement joins TRBV5-1 to TRBJ2-7; D is possibly TRBD2 (6 bases). This CDR3 is 16 amino acids long. The ends were cut back, 4 bases at V and 0 bases at J, with 17 bases in the middle. Germline V gene lookup returns CDR1 SGHRS and CDR2 YFSETQ. The CDR3 nucleotides read TGCGCCAGCAGCGCCCGCCCGGGCGGGGTCTCCTACGAGCAGTACTTC. This gives the protein CASSARPGGVSYEQYF.

This chain joins TRBV28 and TRBJ2-5; no firm D call. This CDR3 has 14 residues. The germline CDR1 and CDR2 sequences are MDHEN and SYDVKM. Trimming cost V 2 bases and J 1 base, with 8 bases left between them. This CDR3 is CASSLRAIQETQYF. The CDR3 nucleotides read TGTGCCAGCAGTTTAAGAGCGATCCAAGAGACCCAGTACTTC.

The J gene is TRBJ2-4, the V gene TRBV29-1; D gene ambiguous. This CDR3 contains 14 residues. From germline, CDR1 is SQVTM and CDR2 ANQGSEA. V was pared by 5 bases and J by 0 bases, with 11 bases between. The CDR3: CSVLGNLAKNIQYF. CDR3 DNA sequence: TGCAGCGTTCTGGGAAATCTAGCCAAAAACATTCAGTACTTC.